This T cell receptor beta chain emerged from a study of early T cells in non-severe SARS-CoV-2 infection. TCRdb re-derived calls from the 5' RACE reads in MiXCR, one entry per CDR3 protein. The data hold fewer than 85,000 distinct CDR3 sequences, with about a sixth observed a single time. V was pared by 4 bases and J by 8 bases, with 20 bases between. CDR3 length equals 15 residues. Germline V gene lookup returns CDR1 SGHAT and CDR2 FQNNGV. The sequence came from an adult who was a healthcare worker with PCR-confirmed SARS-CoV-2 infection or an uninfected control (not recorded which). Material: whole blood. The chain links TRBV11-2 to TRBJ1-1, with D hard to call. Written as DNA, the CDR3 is TGTGCCAGCAGCTCCCTATGGCAGGCGGGAGGCGAAGCTTTCTTT. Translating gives CASSSLWQAGGEAFF.